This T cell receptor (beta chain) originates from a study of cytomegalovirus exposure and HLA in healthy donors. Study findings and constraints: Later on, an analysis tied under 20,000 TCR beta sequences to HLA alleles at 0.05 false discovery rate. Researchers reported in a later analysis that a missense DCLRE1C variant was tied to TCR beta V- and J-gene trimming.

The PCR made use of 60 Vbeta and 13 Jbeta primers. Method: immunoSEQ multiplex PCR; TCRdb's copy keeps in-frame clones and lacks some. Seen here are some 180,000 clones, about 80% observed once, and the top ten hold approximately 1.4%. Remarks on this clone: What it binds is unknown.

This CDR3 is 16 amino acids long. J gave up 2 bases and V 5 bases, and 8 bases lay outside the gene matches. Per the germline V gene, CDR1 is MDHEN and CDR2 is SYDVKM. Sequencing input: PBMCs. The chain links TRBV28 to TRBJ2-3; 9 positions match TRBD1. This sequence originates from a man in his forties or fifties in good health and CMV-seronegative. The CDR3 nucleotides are TGTGCCAGCAGTACCTCGACAGGGGGTTTCACAGATACGCAGTATTTT. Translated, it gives CASSTSTGGFTDTQYF.